The count of the clone carrying this T cell receptor (beta chain) is one. The antigen remains undetermined. Germline CDR1 MNHEY, CDR2 SMNVEV (reference sequence). The CDR3 is 14 residues long. V was shortened by 6 bases and J by 4 bases, with 15 bases between the two germline ends. The data were taken from a study of graft-versus-host responses after intestinal transplantation. For the study at large: Recipients underwent multivisceral, liver-intestinal, or isolated intestinal transplants. Anti-thymocyte globulin served as induction for all recipients, who then took tacrolimus and steroids for approximately three years. Study-wide findings and caveats: Individuals carrying graft-donor T cell macrochimerism showed high graft-versus-host to host-versus-graft clonal ratios in allografts. After transplant, early declines in HvG clones were associated with peak levels of circulating GvH clones.

Assay: immunoSEQ multiplex PCR; the TCRdb copy retains only in-frame clones and omits some. This sample yields fewer than 95,000 clones, of which about 90% are seen a single time; around 0.38% belongs to the top ten. This receptor was taken from a human donor who was the organ donor for an intestinal transplant. The V gene is TRBV27, the J gene TRBJ1-2; D is possibly TRBD1 (5 bases). The material sequenced was unstimulated CD8+ T cells sorted from spleen or lymph node cells, taken before transplant. The CDR3 is CASRRTGDGYGYTF. Written as DNA, the CDR3 is TGTGCCAGCAGACGAACAGGTGATGGCTATGGCTACACCTTC.